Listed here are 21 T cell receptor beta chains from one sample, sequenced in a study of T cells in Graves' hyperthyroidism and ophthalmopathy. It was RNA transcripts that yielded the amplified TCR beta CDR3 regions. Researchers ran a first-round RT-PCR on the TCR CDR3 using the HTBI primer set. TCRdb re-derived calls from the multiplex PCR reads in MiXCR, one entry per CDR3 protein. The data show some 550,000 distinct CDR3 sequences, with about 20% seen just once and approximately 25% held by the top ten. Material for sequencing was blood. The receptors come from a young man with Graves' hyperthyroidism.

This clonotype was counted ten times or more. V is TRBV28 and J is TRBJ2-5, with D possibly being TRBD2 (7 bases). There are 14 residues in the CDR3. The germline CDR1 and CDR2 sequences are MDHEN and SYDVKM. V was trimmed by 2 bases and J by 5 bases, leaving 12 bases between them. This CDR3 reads CASSLAGAEETQYF. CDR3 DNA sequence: TGTGCCAGCAGTTTAGCGGGGGCGGAGGAGACCCAGTACTTC.

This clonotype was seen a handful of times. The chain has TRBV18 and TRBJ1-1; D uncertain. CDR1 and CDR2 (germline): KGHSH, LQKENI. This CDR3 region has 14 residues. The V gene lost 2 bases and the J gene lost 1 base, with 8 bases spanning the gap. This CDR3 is CASSPVQRNTEAFF. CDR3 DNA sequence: TGTGCCAGCTCACCAGTTCAACGGAACACTGAAGCTTTCTTT.

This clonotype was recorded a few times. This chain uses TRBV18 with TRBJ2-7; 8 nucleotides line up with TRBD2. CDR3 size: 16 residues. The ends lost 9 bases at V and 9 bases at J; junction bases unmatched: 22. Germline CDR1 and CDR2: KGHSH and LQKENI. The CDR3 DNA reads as TGTGCCAGTCAACCAGACCCTAGCGGGTATGGACTTAGGCAGTACTTC. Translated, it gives CASQPDPSGYGLRQYF.

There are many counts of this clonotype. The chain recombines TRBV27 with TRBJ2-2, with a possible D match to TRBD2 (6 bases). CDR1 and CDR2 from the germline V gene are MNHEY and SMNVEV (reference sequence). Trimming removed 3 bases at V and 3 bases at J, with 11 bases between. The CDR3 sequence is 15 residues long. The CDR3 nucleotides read TGTGCCAGCAGTTTCGGGACTCCTTACACCGGGGAGCTGTTTTTT. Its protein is CASSFGTPYTGELFF.

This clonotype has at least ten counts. CDR3 protein: CASNGQGGGTQYF. The CDR3 DNA sequence: TGTGCCAGCAACGGACAGGGGGGAGGGACCCAGTACTTC. V gene TRBV7-2 combines with J gene TRBJ2-5; 10 bases are shared with TRBD1. Germline V gene lookup returns CDR1 SGHTA and CDR2 FQGNSA. The CDR3 runs to 13 residues. With V trimmed by 7 bases and J by 7 bases, 6 bases remained unmatched.

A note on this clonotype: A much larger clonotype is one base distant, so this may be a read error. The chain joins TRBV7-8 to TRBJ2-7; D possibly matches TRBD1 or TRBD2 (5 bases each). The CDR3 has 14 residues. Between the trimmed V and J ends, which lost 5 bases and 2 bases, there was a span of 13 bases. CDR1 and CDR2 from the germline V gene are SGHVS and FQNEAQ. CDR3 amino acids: CASSVDMGAYEQYF. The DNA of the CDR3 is TGTGCCAGCAGCGTCGACATGGGGGCCTACGAGCAGTACTTC.

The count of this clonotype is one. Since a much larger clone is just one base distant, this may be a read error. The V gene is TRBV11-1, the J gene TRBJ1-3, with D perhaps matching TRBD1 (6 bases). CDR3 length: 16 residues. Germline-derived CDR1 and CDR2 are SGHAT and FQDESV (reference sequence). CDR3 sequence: CASSYHRDFSGNTICF. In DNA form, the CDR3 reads TGTGCCAGCAGCTATCACAGGGACTTCTCTGGAAACACCATATGTTTT.

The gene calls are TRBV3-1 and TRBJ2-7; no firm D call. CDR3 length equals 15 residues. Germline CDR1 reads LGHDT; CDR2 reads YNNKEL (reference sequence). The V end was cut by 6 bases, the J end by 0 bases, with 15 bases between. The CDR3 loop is CASSPNTRGSYEQYF. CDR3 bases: TGTGCCAGCAGTCCTAACACAAGAGGCTCCTACGAGCAGTACTTC.

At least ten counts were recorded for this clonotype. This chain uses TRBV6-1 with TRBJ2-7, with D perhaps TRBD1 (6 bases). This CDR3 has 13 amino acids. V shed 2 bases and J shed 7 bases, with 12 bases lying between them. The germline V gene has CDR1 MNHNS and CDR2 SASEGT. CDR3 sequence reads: CASSENRDWEQYF. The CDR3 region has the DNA TGTGCCAGCAGTGAAAACAGGGATTGGGAGCAGTACTTC.

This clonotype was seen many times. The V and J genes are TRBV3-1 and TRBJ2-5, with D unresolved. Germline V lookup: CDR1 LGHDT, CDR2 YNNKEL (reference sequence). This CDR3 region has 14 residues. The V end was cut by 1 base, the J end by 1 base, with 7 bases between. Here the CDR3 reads CASSQVHSQETQYF. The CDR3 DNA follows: TGTGCCAGCAGCCAAGTTCATTCCCAAGAGACCCAGTACTTC.

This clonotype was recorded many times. This chain's CDR3 is CASSYSPGYLTDYGYTF. The CDR3 DNA is TGTGCCAGCAGTTACTCGCCAGGGTACCTGACTGACTATGGCTACACCTTC. The rearrangement joins TRBV6-2 or TRBV6-3 to TRBJ1-2, with a possible D match to TRBD1 (5 bases). The germline V and J ends were trimmed by 0 bases and 3 bases, with 17 bases remaining between them. The germline CDR1 and CDR2 sequences are MNHEY and SVGEGT. There are 17 residues in the CDR3.

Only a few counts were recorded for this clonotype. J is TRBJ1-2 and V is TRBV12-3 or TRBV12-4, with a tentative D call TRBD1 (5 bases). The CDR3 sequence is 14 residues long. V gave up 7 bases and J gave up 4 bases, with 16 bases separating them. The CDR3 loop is CASTSAGTFYGYTF. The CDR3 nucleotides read TGTGCCAGCACCTCGGCAGGGACCTTCTATGGCTACACCTTC.

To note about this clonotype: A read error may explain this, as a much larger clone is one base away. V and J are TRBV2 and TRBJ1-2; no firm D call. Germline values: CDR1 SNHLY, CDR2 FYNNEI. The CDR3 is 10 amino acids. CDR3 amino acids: CASSESGFTF. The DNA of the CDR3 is TGTGCCAGCAGTGAGAGCGGCTTCACCTTC. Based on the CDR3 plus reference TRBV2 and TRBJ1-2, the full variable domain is EPEVTQTPSHQVTQMGQEVILRCVPISNHLYFYWYRQILGQKVEFLVSFYNNEISEKSEIFDDQFSVERPDGSNFTLKIRSTKLEDSAMYFCASSESGFTFGSGTRLTVV.

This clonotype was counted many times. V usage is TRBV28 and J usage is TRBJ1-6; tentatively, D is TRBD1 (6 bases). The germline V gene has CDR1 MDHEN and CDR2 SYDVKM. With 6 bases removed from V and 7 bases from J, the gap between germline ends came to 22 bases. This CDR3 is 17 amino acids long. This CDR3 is CASSPTAAGARNSPLHF. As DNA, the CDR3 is TGTGCCAGCAGCCCCACAGCTGCAGGGGCGAGGAATTCACCCCTCCACTTT. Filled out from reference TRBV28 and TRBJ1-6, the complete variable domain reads DVKVTQSSRYLVKRTGEKVFLECVQDMDHENMFWYRQDPGLGLRLIYFSYDVKMKEKGDIPEGYSVSREKKERFSLILESASTNQTSMYLCASSPTAAGARNSPLHFGNGTRLTVT.

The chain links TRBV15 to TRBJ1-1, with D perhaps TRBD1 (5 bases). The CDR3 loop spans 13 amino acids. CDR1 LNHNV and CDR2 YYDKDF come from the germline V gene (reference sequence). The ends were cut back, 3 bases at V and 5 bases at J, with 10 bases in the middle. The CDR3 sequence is CATSSQGRTEAFF. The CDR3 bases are TGTGCCACCAGCAGCCAGGGTAGGACTGAAGCTTTCTTT.

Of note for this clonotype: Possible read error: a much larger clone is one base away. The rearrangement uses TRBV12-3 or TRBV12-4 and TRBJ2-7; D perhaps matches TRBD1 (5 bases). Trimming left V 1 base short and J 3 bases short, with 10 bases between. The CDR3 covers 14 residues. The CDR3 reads CASSLGTNFYEQYF. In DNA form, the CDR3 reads TGTGCCAGCAGTTTAGGGACAAATTTCTACGAGCAGTACTTC.

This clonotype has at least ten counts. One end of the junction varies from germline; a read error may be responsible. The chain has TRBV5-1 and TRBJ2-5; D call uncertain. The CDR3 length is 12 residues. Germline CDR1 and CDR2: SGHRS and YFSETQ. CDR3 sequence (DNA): TGTGCCAGCAGCTTATCTGGGGAGACCCAGTACTTC. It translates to CASSLSGETQYF. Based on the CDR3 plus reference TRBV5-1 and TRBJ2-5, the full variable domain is KAGVTQTPRYLIKTRGQQVTLSCSPISGHRSVSWYQQTPGQGLQFLFEYFSETQRNKGNFPGRFSGRQFSNSRSEMNVSTLELGDSALYLCASSLSGETQYFGPGTRLLVL.

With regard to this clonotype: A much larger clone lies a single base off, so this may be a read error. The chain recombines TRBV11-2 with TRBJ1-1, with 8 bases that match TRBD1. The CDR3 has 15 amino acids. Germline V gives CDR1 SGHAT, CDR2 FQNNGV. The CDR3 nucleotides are TGTGCCATCAGCTTTGGAGGACAGGGGAACACTGAAGCTTTCTTT. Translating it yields CAISFGGQGNTEAFF.

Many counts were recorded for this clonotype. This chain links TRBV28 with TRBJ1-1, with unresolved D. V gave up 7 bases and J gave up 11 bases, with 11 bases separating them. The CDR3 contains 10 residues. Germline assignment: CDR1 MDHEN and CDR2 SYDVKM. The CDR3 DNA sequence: TGTGCCAGCACCGGAGGACGTGCTTTCTTT. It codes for CASTGGRAFF.

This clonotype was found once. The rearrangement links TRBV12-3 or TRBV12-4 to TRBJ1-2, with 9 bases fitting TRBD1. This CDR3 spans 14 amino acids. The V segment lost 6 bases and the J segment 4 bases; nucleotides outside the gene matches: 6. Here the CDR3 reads CASRGQGVIYGYTF. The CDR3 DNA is TGTGCCAGCAGGGGACAGGGAGTCATCTATGGCTACACCTTC.

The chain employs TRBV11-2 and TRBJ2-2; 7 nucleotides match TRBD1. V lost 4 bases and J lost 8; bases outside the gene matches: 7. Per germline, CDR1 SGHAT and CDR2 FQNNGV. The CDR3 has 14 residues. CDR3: CASSSGQVAGELFF. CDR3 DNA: TGTGCCAGCAGCTCCGGACAGGTCGCAGGGGAGCTGTTTTTT.